Each of the 2 T cell receptor beta chains below was sequenced from the same sample in a study of patients and donors after allogeneic stem cell transplantation. One entry per CDR3 protein results from TCRdb running MiXCR on the RT-PCR reads. The sample yields about a million distinct CDR3 sequences, roughly 18% seen once. Input material: blood, either unsorted or a sorted T cell fraction (not recorded which). These receptors originate from a human donor who was either an allogeneic HSCT recipient or a stem cell or donor lymphocyte infusion donor (not recorded which). It is not recorded whose cells these are; they may come from a transplant donor.

This chain joins TRBV13 and TRBJ2-5; a weak D match, TRBD2 (5 bases). V was pared by 6 bases and J by 5 bases, with 13 bases between. Germline V gives CDR1 PRHDT, CDR2 FYEKMQ (reference sequence). The CDR3 is 13 amino acids. The CDR3 protein is CASSPGKKETQYF. The CDR3 DNA follows: TGTGCCAGCAGTCCGGGGAAGAAGGAGACCCAGTACTTC.

The gene calls are TRBV6-1 and TRBJ1-2; a possible D gene is TRBD1 (5 bases). The germline CDR1 and CDR2 sequences are MNHNS and SASEGT. The CDR3 is 17 residues long. Trimming shortened V by 6 bases and J by 8 bases, and 28 bases separated the two germline ends. CDR3 DNA sequence: TGTGCCAGCAGAAAACCCCGCGGGAATGGGCAGGGCGGCGGCTACACCTTC. It is translated as CASRKPRGNGQGGGYTF.